This passage covers 23 T cell receptor beta chains from one sample sequenced in a study of cytomegalovirus exposure and HLA in healthy donors. The PCR made use of 60 Vbeta and 13 Jbeta primers. TCRdb's copy holds only in-frame clones and misses some; the assay was immunoSEQ multiplex PCR. This sample yields 150,000 to 200,000 clones, of which 81% are seen a single time; around 2% belongs to the top ten. Specimen: PBMCs. These receptors came from a woman under 30 in good health and CMV-seropositive.

The V call is TRBV4-2, the J call TRBJ1-6; D gene unclear. V lost 3 bases and J 7 bases, leaving 13 bases between the germline ends. The germline gives CDR1 LGHNA, CDR2 YNFKEQ. This CDR3 comprises 15 residues. The CDR3 DNA follows: TGTGCCAGCAGCCAGGAGCTACGGGAGAATTCACCCCTCCACTTT. This sequence encodes CASSQELRENSPLHF.

This chain joins TRBV6-1 and TRBJ1-1, with D maybe TRBD1 (5 bases). V gave up 6 bases and J gave up 2 bases, with 16 bases separating them. Germline CDR1 and CDR2: MNHNS and SASEGT. There are 15 residues in the CDR3. CDR3 residues: CASSRETEINTEAFF. CDR3 in DNA: TGTGCCAGCAGCAGAGAGACAGAGATCAACACTGAAGCTTTCTTT.

The chain combines TRBV6-5 with TRBJ1-2, with D maybe TRBD1 (6 bases). V shed 6 bases and J shed 8 bases, with 16 bases lying between them. CDR1 is MNHEY and CDR2 is SVGAGI in the germline V gene. The CDR3 is 13 residues long. The CDR3 sequence: CASRNRDIFGYTF. In DNA, the CDR3 is TGTGCCAGCAGAAACCGGGACATCTTCGGCTACACCTTC.

Remarks on this clone: This sequence is one base from a far larger clone and is likely a read error. The chain is built from TRBV5-1 and TRBJ1-4; D gene unclear. The CDR3 extends over 18 amino acids. Trimming pared 0 bases from V and 8 bases from J, leaving 23 bases between. The V gene's germline CDR1 is SGHRS and CDR2 YFSETQ. The CDR3 region is CASSLAYSSWSVEEKLFF. Here the CDR3 DNA reads TGCGCCAGCAGCTTGGCCTATAGTTCCTGGTCCGTAGAGGAAAAACTGTTTTTT.

This chain uses TRBV9 with TRBJ2-7; 8 bases match TRBD2. J gave up 2 bases and V 4 bases, and 5 bases lay outside the gene matches. Germline V gives CDR1 SGDLS, CDR2 YYNGEE. The CDR3 is 14 amino acids. The CDR3 is CASSPFSGTYEQYV. CDR3 nucleotide sequence: TGTGCCAGCAGCCCTTTTAGCGGGACCTACGAGCAGTACGTC.

The chain combines TRBV6-1 with TRBJ1-2, with TRBD1 matching over 9 bases. V lost 2 bases to trimming and J lost 6 bases; unmatched junction nucleotides: 10. CDR1 and CDR2 (germline): MNHNS, SASEGT. The CDR3 loop spans 16 amino acids. CDR3 loop: CASSERQGGNFNGYTF. The DNA of the CDR3 is TGTGCCAGCAGTGAACGACAGGGGGGTAACTTCAATGGCTACACCTTC.

The chain has TRBV19 and TRBJ2-7, with D perhaps matching TRBD1 (5 bases). Germline-derived CDR1 and CDR2 are LNHDA and SQIVND (reference sequence). The ends were cut back, 2 bases at V and 4 bases at J, with 15 bases in the middle. The CDR3 sequence is 15 residues long. The CDR3 region is CASSIRAGSTYEQYF. The CDR3 nucleotides read TGTGCCAGTAGTATACGGGCAGGGTCTACGTACGAGCAGTACTTC.

The gene calls are TRBV5-1 and TRBJ2-1; D is possibly TRBD2 (5 bases). The V gene lost 4 bases and the J gene lost 6 bases, with 26 bases spanning the gap. From germline, CDR1 is SGHRS and CDR2 YFSETQ. This CDR3 has 18 residues. In nucleotides, the CDR3 is TGCGCCAGCAGCGGGGAGCCCTCACTGGGGTCTCGTCCCAATGAGCAGTTCTTC. Encoded protein: CASSGEPSLGSRPNEQFF.

CDR3 region: CASSSPGGTEAFF. CDR3 nucleotide sequence: TGTGCCAGCAGCTCACCAGGGGGCACTGAAGCTTTCTTT. The J gene is TRBJ1-1, the V gene TRBV28; 7 nucleotides line up with TRBD1. Germline V lookup: CDR1 MDHEN, CDR2 SYDVKM. The V and J ends lost 6 bases and 4 bases, in that order; junction bases with no gene match: 5. The CDR3 covers 13 residues.

V usage is TRBV29-1 and J usage is TRBJ1-2; unclear D gene. Between the trimmed V and J ends, which lost 5 bases and 0 bases, there was a span of 10 bases. The CDR3 extends over 13 amino acids. CDR1 is SQVTM, CDR2 ANQGSEA, per germline. The CDR3: CSVREVANYGYTF. The CDR3 DNA follows: TGCAGCGTTCGGGAAGTGGCTAACTATGGCTACACCTTC.

This chain links TRBV2 with TRBJ2-7, with TRBD1 matching 12 bases. The CDR3 sequence is 15 residues long. CDR1 and CDR2 from the germline V gene are SNHLY and FYNNEI. Unmatched junction bases numbered 11, after V lost 7 bases and J lost 7 bases. Here the CDR3 reads CASTARDRGPGEQYV. The CDR3 DNA reads TGTGCCAGCACCGCCCGGGACAGGGGGCCGGGAGAGCAGTACGTC.

The chain is built from TRBV9 and TRBJ1-1, with D unclear. Germline CDR1 and CDR2: SGDLS and YYNGEE. The CDR3 totals 14 residues. With 4 bases removed from V and 6 bases from J, the gap between germline ends came to 16 bases. The CDR3 loop reads CASSRIPESAEAFF. The CDR3 DNA reads as TGTGCCAGCAGCCGAATCCCGGAGTCCGCTGAAGCTTTCTTT.

The rearrangement joins TRBV5-4 to TRBJ2-3, with TRBD2 identical over 12 bases. In germline, CDR1 is SGHNT, CDR2 YYREEE (reference sequence). Trimming took 4 bases from V and 3 from J; bases not matched to a gene: 3. The CDR3 is 15 amino acids. CDR3 DNA sequence: TGTGCCAGCAGCAAAACTAGCGGGGGGACAGATACGCAGTATTTT. Protein: CASSKTSGGTDTQYF.

The rearrangement links TRBV28 to TRBJ1-2, with 9 nucleotides matching TRBD1. CDR1 is MDHEN and CDR2 is SYDVKM in the germline V gene. The CDR3 has 14 amino acids. With 7 bases clipped from V and 4 bases from J, the junction kept 7 bases outside the gene matches. The CDR3 DNA is TGTGCCAGCACCCCGGGACAGGGCCTCTATGGCTACACCTTC. Translating it yields CASTPGQGLYGYTF.

The genes are TRBV29-1 and TRBJ2-3; 7 bases map to TRBD2. CDR3 length: 14 amino acids. Per the germline V gene, CDR1 is SQVTM and CDR2 is ANQGSEA. The junction had 5 bases not matched to a gene; V was cut back by 0 bases and J by 5 bases. CDR3 amino acids: CSVEDRGGVDTQYF. The DNA for the CDR3 is TGCAGCGTTGAAGATCGTGGGGGGGTAGATACGCAGTATTTT.

The V and J genes are TRBV7-2 and TRBJ2-5, with TRBD2 matching over 7 bases. Germline lookup yields CDR1 SGHTA and CDR2 FQGNSA. Trimming took 4 bases from V and 7 from J; bases not matched to a gene: 9. This CDR3 spans 14 amino acids. The DNA of the CDR3 is TGTGCCAGCAGCTCTAGCGGTGGTCGGGGGACCCAGTACTTC. It translates to CASSSSGGRGTQYF.

The chain couples TRBV29-1 to TRBJ1-3, with D unclear. The CDR3 runs to 12 residues. V shed 3 bases and J shed 3 bases, with 6 bases lying between them. Germline lookup yields CDR1 SQVTM and CDR2 ANQGSEA. This CDR3 is CSVDGSGNTIYF. CDR3 DNA: TGCAGCGTTGACGGGAGTGGAAACACCATATATTTT.

The rearrangement joins TRBV28 to TRBJ1-2, with TRBD1 matching 10 bases. Germline V gene data show CDR1 as MDHEN and CDR2 as SYDVKM. With V trimmed by 8 bases and J by 4 bases, 10 bases remained unmatched. CDR3 length: 15 amino acids. The CDR3 DNA reads TGTGCCAGCTATGACCGGGACAGGGGAACCTATGGCTACACCTTC. This gives the protein CASYDRDRGTYGYTF.

This clone was found once. V usage is TRBV6-5 and J usage is TRBJ1-1; D not resolved. The CDR3 consists of 14 residues. In germline, CDR1 is MNHEY, CDR2 SVGAGI. Trimming cost V 8 bases and J 1 base, with 14 bases left between them. The DNA of the CDR3 is TGTGCCAGCTATTCACTACGGTCGAACACTGAAGCTTTCTTT. This gives the protein CASYSLRSNTEAFF.

V is TRBV10-3 and J is TRBJ1-2; tentative D call: TRBD1 (6 bases). This CDR3 comprises 13 residues. V lost 3 bases to trimming and J lost 8 bases, with 13 bases between them. CDR1 and CDR2 (germline): ENHRY, SYGVKD. CDR3 protein: CAISDPGDDGYTF. The CDR3 bases are TGTGCCATCAGTGATCCAGGGGACGACGGCTACACCTTC.

The chain carries TRBV7-2 and TRBJ2-5; 10 bases fit TRBD2. This CDR3 has 18 amino acids. Germline values: CDR1 SGHTA, CDR2 FQGNSA. V gave up 5 bases and J gave up 2 bases; unmatched junction bases: 14. The CDR3 sequence is CASSHPGTSVGRQETQYF. CDR3 bases: TGTGCCAGCAGCCACCCTGGGACTAGCGTCGGGCGACAAGAGACCCAGTACTTC.

The CDR3 reads CASSSDRVNEQFF. CDR3 in DNA: TGTGCCAGCAGCTCTGACAGGGTGAATGAGCAGTTCTTC. V is TRBV7-7 and J is TRBJ2-1, with 7 positions matching TRBD1. This CDR3 has 13 residues. Germline assignment: CDR1 SSHAT and CDR2 FNYEAQ (reference sequence). Germline trimming cut 4 bases from V and 7 bases from J; bases unmatched to any gene: 4.

The chain carries TRBV6-1 and TRBJ2-5; a possible D gene is TRBD1 (6 bases). The J call may be mistaken, given a closer DNA end match to TRBJ2-7. The CDR3 length is 15 residues. CDR1 and CDR2 from the germline V gene are MNHNS and SASEGT. CDR3 in amino acids: CASSELLKGVGEQYF. As DNA, the CDR3 is TGTGCCAGCAGTGAATTGTTAAAGGGGGTCGGCGAGCAGTACTTC.